The TCR beta chain under discussion was sequenced for a study of T cell responses to AZD1222 COVID-19 vaccine. Broader study findings: Possibly, clonal diversity was underestimated; donors were largely white British and included more females. It was only a handful of AZD1222 recipients who were seropositive at baseline. Targeting of unmutated variant regions was reportedly seen in nearly half of spike-specific TCRs. The breadth and depth of Spike-specific TCRs increased once two AZD1222 doses had been given.

CDR1 is SGHTS and CDR2 is YDEGEE in the germline V gene. This CDR3 region has 17 residues. Unmatched junction bases numbered 13, after V lost 5 bases and J lost 7 bases. As for this clone: Its antigen remains unknown.

Assay: immunoSEQ multiplex PCR; the TCRdb copy retains only in-frame clones and omits some. The sample includes about 82,000 clones, roughly 84% of them seen just once. This clonotype was sampled from an adult who received the AZD1222 COVID-19 vaccine. The sample was peripheral blood, taken 28 days after the second AZD1222 dose. V and J are TRBV5-8 and TRBJ1-6; 9 nucleotides align to TRBD1. The CDR3: CASRPYRGQLQNSPLHF. CDR3 bases: TGTGCCAGCAGACCCTACAGGGGGCAGCTACAGAATTCACCCCTCCACTTT.